These 9 T cell receptor beta chains came from one sample sequenced in a study of blood T cell repertoires in COVID-19. Profiled with immunoSEQ multiplex PCR; TCRdb holds only in-frame clones, not every one. The sample includes some 150,000 clones, roughly nine tenths of them seen just once. The sample consisted of peripheral blood. These receptors all come from a woman between 65 and 79 years old with acute or convalescent COVID-19.

The chain couples TRBV5-1 to TRBJ2-1, with D perhaps matching TRBD1 (6 bases). The CDR3 runs 13 residues. Germline V gene lookup returns CDR1 SGHRS and CDR2 YFSETQ. Trimming shortened V by 4 bases and J by 13 bases, and 18 bases separated the two germline ends. The CDR3 spells CASSPSWGLTQFF. The CDR3 nucleotides read TGCGCCAGCAGCCCCTCCTGGGGGCTAACTCAGTTCTTC.

This chain joins TRBV9 and TRBJ1-1; tentative D call: TRBD1 (5 bases). V dropped 3 bases and J dropped 3 bases, with 9 bases sitting between them. The CDR3 runs 13 residues. Germline CDR1 SGDLS, CDR2 YYNGEE. As DNA, the CDR3 is TGTGCCAGCAGCGCCCAGGGCTACACTGAAGCTTTCTTT. Translation gives CASSAQGYTEAFF. Variable domain in full (rest from reference TRBV9 and TRBJ1-1): DSGVTQTPKHLITATGQRVTLRCSPRSGDLSVYWYQQSLDQGLQFLIQYYNGEERAKGNILERFSAQQFPDLHSELNLSSLELGDSALYFCASSAQGYTEAFFGQGTRLTVV.

V usage is TRBV28 and J usage is TRBJ1-2; D is possibly TRBD1 (6 bases). The V gene lost 4 bases and the J gene lost 1 base, with 10 bases spanning the gap. Germline-derived CDR1 and CDR2 are MDHEN and SYDVKM. The CDR3 sequence is 14 residues long. The DNA of the CDR3 is TGTGCCAGCAGTTCGGACAGATTTAACTATGGCTACACCTTC. Its translation: CASSSDRFNYGYTF.

V gene TRBV7-6 combines with J gene TRBJ2-3; D perhaps matches TRBD1 (5 bases). The ends were cut back, 2 bases at V and 0 bases at J, with 9 bases in the middle. Germline CDR1 SGHVS, CDR2 FNYEAQ. The CDR3 sequence is 15 residues long. The CDR3 region is CASSLRQGSTDTQYF. CDR3 DNA sequence: TGTGCCAGCAGCTTAAGGCAGGGAAGCACAGATACGCAGTATTTT.

V and J are TRBV28 and TRBJ1-2; D perhaps matches TRBD1 (5 bases). Germline values: CDR1 MDHEN, CDR2 SYDVKM. The CDR3 consists of 14 residues. V dropped 3 bases and J dropped 5 bases, with 13 bases sitting between them. The CDR3, as DNA: TGTGCCAGCAGTTTGGCGCTCCAGGGTTATGGCTACACCTTC. Translation gives CASSLALQGYGYTF.

CDR3 sequence reads: CASSPGTGQETQYF. Here the CDR3 DNA reads TGTGCCAGCAGCCCTGGGACAGGGCAAGAGACCCAGTACTTC. The chain has TRBV7-8 and TRBJ2-5; 9 bases align to TRBD1. The CDR3 has 14 amino acids. V dropped 5 bases and J dropped 2; count of bases not matched to a gene: 3. The V gene's germline CDR1 is SGHVS and CDR2 FQNEAQ.

J is TRBJ2-3 and V is TRBV7-9; the match to TRBD2 covers 11 bases. Germline CDR1 SEHNR, CDR2 FQNEAQ (reference sequence). The CDR3 is 18 residues long. J lost 0 bases, V lost 3 bases, and 8 bases had no gene match. CDR3 DNA sequence: TGTGCCAGCAGCTTTATAGCGGGGGGGCCCATAAGCACAGATACGCAGTATTTT. This encodes CASSFIAGGPISTDTQYF.

The chain combines TRBV2 with TRBJ1-1, with 8 nucleotides matching TRBD1. V was clipped by 6 bases and J by 1 base; unmatched bases: 7. Germline lookup yields CDR1 SNHLY and CDR2 FYNNEI. There are 15 residues in the CDR3. In DNA form, the CDR3 reads TGTGCCAGCAGGAAACAGGGGGTCCCGAACACTGAAGCTTTCTTT. Translated: CASRKQGVPNTEAFF.

The chain is built from TRBV27 and TRBJ1-5, with D tentatively TRBD1 (6 bases). CDR3 length: 15 amino acids. Deletions cut 6 bases from V and 7 bases from J, with 19 bases between. Looked up from germline, CDR1 is MNHEY and CDR2 is SMNVEV (reference sequence). Here the CDR3 DNA reads TGTGCCAGCAGATATAGCTTGGGGGCTTCCCAGCCCCAGCATTTT. It codes for CASRYSLGASQPQHF.